These T cell receptor beta chains were read from a single sample in a study of blood T cell repertoires in COVID-19. Libraries were prepared by immunoSEQ multiplex PCR; TCRdb keeps only in-frame clonotypes and omits some of them. The data contain roughly 250,000 clones, around 83% of them singletons. The sample was peripheral blood. Every receptor here comes from an elderly woman with acute or convalescent COVID-19. Both conserved end residues are part of each CDR3.

J gene	V gene	CDR3 protein
TRBJ2-5	TRBV11-2	CASSYPGGPTGETQYF
TRBJ2-2	TRBV27	CASSLRREGSGELFF
TRBJ2-7	TRBV6-4	CASSDETAAYEQYF
TRBJ1-5	TRBV19	CASSPGAGVNQPQHF
TRBJ2-1	TRBV11-2	CASSLLAGGNEQFF
TRBJ2-7	TRBV5-6	CASSFAEFREQYF
TRBJ1-2	TRBV28	CASSPTSTPNYGYTF
TRBJ1-2	TRBV19	CASSIAGTGVGGYTF
TRBJ2-7	TRBV28	CASGQQGFSYEQYF
TRBJ2-4	TRBV24-1	CATSDGQGARAKNIQYF
TRBJ1-6	TRBV5-4	CASSLPPGPGTNSPLHF
TRBJ1-2	TRBV19	CASSTAGTGGRGYTF
TRBJ2-1	TRBV19	CASSRSYRGDPFYNEQFF
TRBJ1-1	TRBV3-1/TRBV3-2	CASSQEGRAGAFF
TRBJ1-4	TRBV24-1	CATSGSGSGEKLFF
TRBJ1-6	TRBV3-1/TRBV3-2	CASSPGGGAYNSPLHF
TRBJ1-1	TRBV19	CASQRGGVNTEAFF
TRBJ1-6	TRBV28	CASSLDSNSPLHF